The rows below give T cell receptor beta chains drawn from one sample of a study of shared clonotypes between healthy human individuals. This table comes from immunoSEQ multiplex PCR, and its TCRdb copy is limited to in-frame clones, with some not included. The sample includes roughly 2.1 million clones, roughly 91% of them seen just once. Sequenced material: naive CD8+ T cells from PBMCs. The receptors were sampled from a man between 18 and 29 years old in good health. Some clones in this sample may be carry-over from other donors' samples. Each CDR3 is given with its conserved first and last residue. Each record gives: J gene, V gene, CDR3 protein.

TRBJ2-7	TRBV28	CASIASGSIYREQYF
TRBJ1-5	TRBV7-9	CASSSQGPALQPQHF
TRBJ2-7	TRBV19	CASSFQDRTYEQYF
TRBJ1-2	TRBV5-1	CASSYLGPSGYGYTF
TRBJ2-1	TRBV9	CASSTRQGTYNEQFF
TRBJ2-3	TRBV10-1	CASSDDSPADTQYF
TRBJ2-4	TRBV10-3	CAISESAEAKNIQYF
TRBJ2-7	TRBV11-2	CASSLLSSGSHEQYF
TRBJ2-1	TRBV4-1	CASSQDGTGQGANEQFF
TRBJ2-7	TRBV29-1	CSVLGLADTYEQYF
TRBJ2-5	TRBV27	CASVGFSGRWEETQYF
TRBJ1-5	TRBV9	CASSVGPGLGQPQHF
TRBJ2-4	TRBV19	CATGDRGSVDIQYF
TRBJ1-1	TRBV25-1	CASSEYGGGGTEAFF
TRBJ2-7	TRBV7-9	CASSLYRGLLDYEQYF
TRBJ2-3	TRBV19	CASSIGGPPSTDTQYF
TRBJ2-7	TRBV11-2	CASSPGYLSSYEQYF
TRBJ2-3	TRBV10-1	CATQGGGTDTQYF
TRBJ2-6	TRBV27	CASSPLGVGPGANVLTF
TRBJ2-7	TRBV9	CASSLTSEPNYEQYF
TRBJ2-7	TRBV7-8	CASSSSAWQGIAYEQYF
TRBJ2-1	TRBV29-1	CSVAPGTSYEQFF
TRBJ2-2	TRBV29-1	CSVVGDTGELFF
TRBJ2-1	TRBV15	CATSRGLAGTYNEQFF
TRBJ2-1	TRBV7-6	CASSLLWQVRTSGSEVKNEQFF
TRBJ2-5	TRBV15	CATSRIGGVETQYF
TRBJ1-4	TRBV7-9	CASSLAGANEKLFF